This passage covers 3 T cell receptor beta chains from one sample sequenced in a study of T cell responses to AZD1222 COVID-19 vaccine (dated by TCRdb to the early 2020s). The time point tag for this specimen amounts to: about 28 days (+/-7) after the second vaccine dose. Libraries were constructed by the immunoSEQ multiplex PCR assay. As stored in TCRdb, this immuneACCESS dataset retains in-frame rearrangements with V and J assigned. A fraction of the clones does not appear; measured against another copy, unresolved V genes explain less than half of the discrepancy, and the remainder lacks a known reason. The sample includes about 150,000 clones, with over 70% observed a single time. Approximately 9.1% of the sample is in the top ten clones. The sample here was peripheral blood, taken 28 days after the second AZD1222 dose. These receptor sequences come from an adult who received the AZD1222 COVID-19 vaccine.

The CDR3 here is CASSSGGSHSNQPQHF. The CDR3 bases are TGTGCCAGTAGTTCAGGGGGAAGCCATAGCAATCAGCCCCAGCATTTT. The V gene is TRBV19, the J gene TRBJ1-5; 7 bases map to TRBD1. Losses at the gene ends were 5 bases for V and 0 bases for J; bases not matched to a gene: 7. Germline-derived CDR1 and CDR2 are LNHDA and SQIVND (reference sequence). The CDR3 loop spans 16 amino acids.

V and J are TRBV28 and TRBJ2-1, with D tentatively TRBD1 (6 bases). V gave up 3 bases and J gave up 4 bases, with 16 bases separating them. The germline gives CDR1 MDHEN, CDR2 SYDVKM. The length of the CDR3 is 16 residues. CDR3 DNA: TGTGCCAGCAGTTTTGCCGGGGCAGGGGTTTACAATGAGCAGTTCTTC. This gives the protein CASSFAGAGVYNEQFF. Based on the CDR3 plus reference TRBV28 and TRBJ2-1, the full variable domain is DVKVTQSSRYLVKRTGEKVFLECVQDMDHENMFWYRQDPGLGLRLIYFSYDVKMKEKGDIPEGYSVSREKKERFSLILESASTNQTSMYLCASSFAGAGVYNEQFFGPGTRLTVL.

The CDR3 DNA sequence: TGTGCCATCAGTGAGTTCCGAGGGGGACCTGGGACAGATACGCAGTATTTT. Its protein product is CAISEFRGGPGTDTQYF. The chain uses TRBV10-3 and TRBJ2-3; the D gene is possibly TRBD1 (6 bases). There are 17 residues in the CDR3. The V and J ends lost 1 base and 3 bases respectively, with 17 bases between them. Looked up from germline, CDR1 is ENHRY and CDR2 is SYGVKD.